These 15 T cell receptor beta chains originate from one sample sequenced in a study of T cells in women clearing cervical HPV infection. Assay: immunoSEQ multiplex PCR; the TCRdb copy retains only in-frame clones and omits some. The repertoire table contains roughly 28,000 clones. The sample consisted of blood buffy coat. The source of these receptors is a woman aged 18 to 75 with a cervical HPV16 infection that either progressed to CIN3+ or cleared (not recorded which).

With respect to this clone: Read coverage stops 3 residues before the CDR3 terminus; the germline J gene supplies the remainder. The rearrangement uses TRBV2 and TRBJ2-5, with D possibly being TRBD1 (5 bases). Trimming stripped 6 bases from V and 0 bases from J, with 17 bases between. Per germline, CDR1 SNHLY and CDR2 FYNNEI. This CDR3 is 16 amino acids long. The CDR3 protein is CASRGAPSLYQETQYF. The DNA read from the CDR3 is TGTGCCAGCAGAGGGGCCCCCTCATTGTACCAAGAGACC.

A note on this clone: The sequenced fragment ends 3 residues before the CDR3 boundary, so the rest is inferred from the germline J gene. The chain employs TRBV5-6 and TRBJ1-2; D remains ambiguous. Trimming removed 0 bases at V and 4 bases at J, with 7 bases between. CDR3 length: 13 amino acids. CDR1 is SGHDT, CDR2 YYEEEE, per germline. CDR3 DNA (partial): TGTGCCAGCAGCTTGGGCGCCGGCTATGGC. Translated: CASSLGAGYG. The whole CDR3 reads CASSLGAGYGYTF. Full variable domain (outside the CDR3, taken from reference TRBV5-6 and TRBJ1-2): DAGVTQSPTHLIKTRGQQVTLRCSPKSGHDTVSWYQQALGQGPQFIFQYYEEEERQRGNFPDRFSGHQFPNYSSELNVNALLLGDSALYLCASSLGAGYGYTFGSGTRLTVV.

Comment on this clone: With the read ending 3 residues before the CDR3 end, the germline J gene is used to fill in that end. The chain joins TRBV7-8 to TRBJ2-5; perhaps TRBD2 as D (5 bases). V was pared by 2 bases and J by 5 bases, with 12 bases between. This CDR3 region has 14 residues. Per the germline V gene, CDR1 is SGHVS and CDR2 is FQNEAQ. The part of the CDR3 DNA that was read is TGTGCCAGCAGCTTAATAGCCGGGGTGGAGACC. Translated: CASSLIAGVET. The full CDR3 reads CASSLIAGVETQYF.

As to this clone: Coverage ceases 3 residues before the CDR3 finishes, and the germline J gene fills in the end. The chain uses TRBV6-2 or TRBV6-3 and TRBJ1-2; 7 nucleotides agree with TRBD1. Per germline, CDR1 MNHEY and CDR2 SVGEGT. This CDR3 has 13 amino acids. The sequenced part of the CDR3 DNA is TGTGCCGGCGGGACAGAAAGCTCCTACGAC. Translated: CAGGTESSYD. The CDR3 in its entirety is CAGGTESSYDYTF.

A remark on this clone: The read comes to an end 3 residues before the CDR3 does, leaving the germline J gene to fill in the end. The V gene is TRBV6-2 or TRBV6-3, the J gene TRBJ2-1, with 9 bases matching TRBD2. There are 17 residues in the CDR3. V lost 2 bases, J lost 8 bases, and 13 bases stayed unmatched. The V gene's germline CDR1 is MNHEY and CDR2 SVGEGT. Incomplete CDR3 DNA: TGTGCCAGCAGTTACCTCCTTAGCGGGAGACAAATCCATGAG. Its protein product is CASSYLLSGRQIHE. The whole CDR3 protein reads CASSYLLSGRQIHEQFF.

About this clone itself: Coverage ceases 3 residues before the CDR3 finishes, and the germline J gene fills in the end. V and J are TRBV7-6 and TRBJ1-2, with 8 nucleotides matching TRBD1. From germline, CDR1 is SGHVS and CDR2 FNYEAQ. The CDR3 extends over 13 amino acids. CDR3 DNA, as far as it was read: TGTGCCAGCAGTAAAGACAGGGGCCACGAC. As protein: CASSKDRGHD. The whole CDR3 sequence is CASSKDRGHDYTF.

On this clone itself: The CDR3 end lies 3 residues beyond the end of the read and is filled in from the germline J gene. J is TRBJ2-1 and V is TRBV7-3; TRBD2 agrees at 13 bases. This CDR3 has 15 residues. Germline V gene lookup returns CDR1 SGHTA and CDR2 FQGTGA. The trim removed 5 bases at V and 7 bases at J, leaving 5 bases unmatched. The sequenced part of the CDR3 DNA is TGTGCCAGCAGCCCACGACTAGCGGGAGGAAATGAG. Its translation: CASSPRLAGGNE. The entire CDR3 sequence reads CASSPRLAGGNEQFF.

The CDR3 loop reads CASSPGKGPRSYNEQFF. Partial CDR3 DNA: TGTGCCAGCAGCCCCGGCAAGGGGCCCCGCTCCTACAATGAG. The chain couples TRBV4-2 to TRBJ2-1, with a weak D call TRBD1 (5 bases). The DNA ends 3 residues before the CDR3 does, and the rest of the CDR3 is filled in from the germline J gene. Trimming took off 4 bases at V and 0 bases at J, with 16 bases between the two ends. The CDR3 runs to 17 residues. Per the germline V gene, CDR1 is LGHNA and CDR2 is YNFKEQ.

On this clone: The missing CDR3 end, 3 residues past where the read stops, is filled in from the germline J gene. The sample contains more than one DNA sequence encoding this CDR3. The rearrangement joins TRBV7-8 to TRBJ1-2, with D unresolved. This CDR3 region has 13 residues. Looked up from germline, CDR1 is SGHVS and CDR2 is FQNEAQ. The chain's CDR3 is CASSWRESSSYTF. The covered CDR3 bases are TGTGCCAGCAGCTGGCGGGAGAGTTCGAGC.

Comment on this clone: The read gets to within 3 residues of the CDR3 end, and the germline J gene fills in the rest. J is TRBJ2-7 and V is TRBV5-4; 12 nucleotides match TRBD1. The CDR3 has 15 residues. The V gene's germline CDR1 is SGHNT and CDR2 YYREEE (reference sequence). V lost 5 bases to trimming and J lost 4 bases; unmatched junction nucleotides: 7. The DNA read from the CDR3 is TGTGCCAGCAGACACCGGGACAGGGGGCCTTACGAG. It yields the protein CASRHRDRGPYE. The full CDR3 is CASRHRDRGPYEQYF. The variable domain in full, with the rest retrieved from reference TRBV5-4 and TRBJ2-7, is ETGVTQSPTHLIKTRGQQVTLRCSSQSGHNTVSWYQQALGQGPQFIFQYYREEENGRGNFPPRFSGLQFPNYSSELNVNALELDDSALYLCASRHRDRGPYEQYFGPGTRLTVT.

The part of the CDR3 DNA that was read is TGTGCCAGCAGCTTATCAACCAGGGGCGTTGAAAAA. Protein sequence: CASSLSTRGVEK. The full CDR3 reads CASSLSTRGVEKLFF. The rearrangement links TRBV7-9 to TRBJ1-4; TRBD1 is a possible D gene (6 bases). The read stops 3 residues short of the end of the CDR3; the missing end is completed from the germline J gene. Trimming left V 2 bases short and J 7 bases short, with 14 bases between. The CDR3 covers 15 residues. Germline V gene data show CDR1 as SEHNR and CDR2 as FQNEAQ (reference sequence).

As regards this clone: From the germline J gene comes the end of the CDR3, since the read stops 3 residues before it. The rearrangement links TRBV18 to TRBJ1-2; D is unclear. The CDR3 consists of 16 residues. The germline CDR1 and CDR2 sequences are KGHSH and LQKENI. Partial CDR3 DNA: TGTGCCAGCTCACCACCGGTACTAGCGGGTTCCTACGAC. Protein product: CASSPPVLAGSYD. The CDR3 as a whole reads CASSPPVLAGSYDYTF.

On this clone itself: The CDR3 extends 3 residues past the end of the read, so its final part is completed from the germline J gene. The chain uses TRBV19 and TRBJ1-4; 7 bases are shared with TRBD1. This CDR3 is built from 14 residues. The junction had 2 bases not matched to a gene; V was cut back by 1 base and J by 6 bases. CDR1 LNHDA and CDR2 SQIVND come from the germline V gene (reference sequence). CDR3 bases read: TGTGCCAGTAGTATAGCAGGGGGAGATGAAAAA. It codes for CASSIAGGDEK. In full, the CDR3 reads CASSIAGGDEKLFF.

Here the CDR3 reads CASSPGGGEKLFF. CDR3 bases read: TGTGCCAGCAGCCCCGGGGGTGGGGAAAAA. The genes are TRBV7-9 and TRBJ1-4; TRBD1 might be the D (5 bases). The sequenced fragment ends 3 residues before the CDR3 boundary, so the rest is inferred from the germline J gene. The CDR3 has 13 residues. Trimming pared 5 bases from V and 8 bases from J, leaving 12 bases between. Germline values: CDR1 SEHNR, CDR2 FQNEAQ (reference sequence).

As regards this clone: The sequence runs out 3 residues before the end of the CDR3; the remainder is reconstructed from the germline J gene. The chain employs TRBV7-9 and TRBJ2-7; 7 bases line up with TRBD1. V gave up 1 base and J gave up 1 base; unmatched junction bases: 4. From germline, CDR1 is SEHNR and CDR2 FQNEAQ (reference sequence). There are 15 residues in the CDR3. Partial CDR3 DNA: TGTGCCAGCAGCTTAGGGGACAGCAAATCCTACGAG. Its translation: CASSLGDSKSYE. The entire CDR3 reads CASSLGDSKSYEQYF.